A selection of T cell receptor beta chains follows, all from one sample in a study of cytomegalovirus exposure and HLA in healthy donors. Sequenced by immunoSEQ multiplex PCR; TCRdb stores in-frame clones only, minus some. The table has about 120,000 clones, roughly 90% seen once. The sequenced sample was PBMCs. Receptor source: a woman aged 18-30 years in good health and CMV-seropositive. Each CDR3 is given with its conserved first and last residue. D genes are given only for firm matches. For some rows the clone size is stated as once, few or many, or as a class when expanded; others skip it.

CASSPGQEGSYTF | TGCGCCAGCAGCCCGGGACAGGAAGGTAGCTACACCTTC | 13 | TRBD1 | - | TRBJ1-2 | TRBV5-1
CASSPDLKETQYF | TGTGCCAGCTCACCAGACTTAAAAGAGACCCAGTACTTC | 13 | - | - | TRBJ2-5 | TRBV18
CASGRDSYNEQFF | TGTGCTAGTGGACGGGACTCCTACAATGAGCAGTTCTTC | 13 | - | - | TRBJ2-1 | TRBV12-5
CASSGQGYNSPLHF | TGTGCCAGCTCGGGACAGGGGTATAATTCACCCCTCCACTTT | 14 | TRBD1 | - | TRBJ1-6 | TRBV18
CASATGQSYGYTF | TGTGCCAGCGCGACAGGACAGTCCTATGGCTACACCTTC | 13 | - | - | TRBJ1-2 | TRBV6-6
CAGGSNEKLFF | TGTGCGGGAGGTTCTAATGAAAAACTGTTTTTT | 11 | - | - | TRBJ1-4 | TRBV28
CASSRTDKGYGYTF | TGCGCCAGCAGCCGGACAGACAAGGGCTATGGCTACACCTTC | 14 | - | - | TRBJ1-2 | TRBV5-1
CASSPEGGEDSNQPQHF | TGTGCCAGCAGCCCCGAGGGAGGGGAGGATAGCAATCAGCCCCAGCATTTT | 17 | - | - | TRBJ1-5 | TRBV4-2
CASSRSTGGAGNTIYF | TGTGCCAGCAGCCGGAGCACAGGGGGAGCTGGAAACACCATATATTTT | 16 | TRBD1 | - | TRBJ1-3 | TRBV5-4
CASSILAGASYNEQFF | TGTGCCAGTAGTATCCTAGCGGGCGCATCCTACAATGAGCAGTTCTTC | 16 | TRBD2 | - | TRBJ2-1 | TRBV19
CASSSRGMNNIQYF | TGTGCCAGCAGCTCCCGGGGGATGAACAACATTCAGTACTTC | 14 | - | - | TRBJ2-4 | TRBV2
CASSNPGQGREQFF | TGTGCCAGCAGTAACCCGGGACAGGGGAGAGAGCAGTTCTTC | 14 | TRBD1 | - | TRBJ2-1 | TRBV6-1
CAISDFAGANEKLFF | TGTGCCATCAGTGATTTCGCCGGGGCTAATGAAAAACTGTTTTTT | 15 | - | - | TRBJ1-4 | TRBV10-3
CASSPGTGGPGYTF | TGTGCCAGCAGTCCAGGGACAGGTGGTCCTGGCTACACCTTC | 14 | TRBD1 | - | TRBJ1-2 | TRBV28
CASSMGASGRSDEQYF | TGTGCCAGTAGTATGGGTGCTAGCGGGAGGTCGGACGAGCAGTACTTC | 16 | TRBD2 | - | TRBJ2-7 | TRBV19
CASSPKVGQGGTEAFF | TGTGCCAGCAGTCCCAAGGTAGGACAGGGAGGCACTGAAGCTTTCTTT | 16 | TRBD1 | - | TRBJ1-1 | TRBV6-4
CASSWDSLATNEKLFF | TGCGCCAGCAGCTGGGACAGTTTAGCAACTAATGAAAAACTGTTTTTT | 16 | TRBD1 | - | TRBJ1-4 | TRBV5-1
CSVERAGTLNTEAFF | TGCAGCGTTGAGAGGGCCGGGACATTGAACACTGAAGCTTTCTTT | 15 | - | - | TRBJ1-1 | TRBV29-1
CASSRQAGIANTGELFF | TGTGCCAGCAGCCGTCAAGCGGGAATCGCGAACACCGGGGAGCTGTTTTTT | 17 | TRBD2 | few | TRBJ2-2 | TRBV7-9
CASSQVGTGYEQYF | TGCGCCAGCAGCCAAGTCGGGACAGGCTACGAGCAGTACTTC | 14 | TRBD1 | few | TRBJ2-7 | TRBV4-1
CASSEVGRGAGQPQHF | TGTGCCAGCAGTGAAGTTGGGAGGGGAGCCGGGCAGCCCCAGCATTTT | 16 | - | - | TRBJ1-5 | TRBV6-1
CASSLTVNTEAFF | TGTGCCAGCAGCTTGACAGTTAACACTGAAGCTTTCTTT | 13 | - | - | TRBJ1-1 | TRBV7-2
CASSSRGRGRTEAFF | TGCGCCAGCAGTTCTAGGGGCAGGGGGCGAACTGAAGCTTTCTTT | 15 | TRBD1 | - | TRBJ1-1 | TRBV5-1
CATSRDGLNSPLHF | TGTGCCACCAGCAGAGATGGCCTTAATTCACCCCTCCACTTT | 14 | - | - | TRBJ1-6 | TRBV15
CASSPPGQGYNSPLHF | TGTGCCAGCAGCCCGCCCGGACAGGGCTATAATTCACCCCTCCACTTT | 16 | TRBD1 | medium-sized | TRBJ1-6 | TRBV7-9
CATRTLNYGYTF | TGTGCCACCCGGACATTAAACTATGGCTACACCTTC | 12 | - | - | TRBJ1-2 | TRBV5-6
CASSLGPEQYF | TGTGCCAGCAGCTTAGGGCCCGAGCAGTACTTC | 11 | - | - | TRBJ2-7 | TRBV7-9
CASSSPPALAGINEQFF | TGTGCCAGCAGCTCCCCTCCGGCGCTAGCGGGGATCAATGAGCAGTTCTTC | 17 | TRBD2 | once | TRBJ2-1 | TRBV7-9
CASSFGQGTGYGYTF | TGTGCCAGCAGCTTTGGGCAGGGGACAGGTTATGGCTACACCTTC | 15 | TRBD1 | - | TRBJ1-2 | TRBV5-6
CASRVRNANNEQFF | TGTGCCAGCAGAGTAAGAAATGCTAACAATGAGCAGTTCTTC | 14 | - | - | TRBJ2-1 | TRBV11-3
CASRGALGTEAFF | TGTGCCAGCAGAGGGGCCTTGGGCACTGAAGCTTTCTTT | 13 | - | - | TRBJ1-1 | TRBV2
CASSVNAQDAQHF | TGTGCCAGCAGCGTAAATGCACAGGACGCACAGCATTTT | 13 | - | - | TRBJ1-5 | TRBV7-9
CASSPGARVGSYGYTF | TGTGCCAGCAGTCCAGGGGCCAGGGTGGGCTCCTATGGCTACACCTTC | 16 | - | - | TRBJ1-2 | TRBV27
CAWKQGAGEKLFF | TGTGCCTGGAAACAGGGGGCAGGTGAAAAACTGTTTTTT | 13 | TRBD1 | - | TRBJ1-4 | TRBV30
CASAGGLALTGELFF | TGTGCCAGCGCTGGAGGACTAGCTTTAACCGGGGAGCTGTTTTTT | 15 | TRBD2 | - | TRBJ2-2 | TRBV6-5
CASSELTGGRYEQYF | TGTGCCAGCAGTGAGTTGACAGGGGGAAGATACGAGCAGTACTTC | 15 | TRBD1 | - | TRBJ2-7 | TRBV2
CASRGQGTYEQYF | TGTGCCAGCAGAGGACAGGGGACCTACGAGCAGTACTTC | 13 | TRBD1 | - | TRBJ2-7 | TRBV6-4
CASSLGLAGAYEQYF | TGTGCCAGCAGCCTGGGACTAGCGGGGGCCTACGAGCAGTACTTC | 15 | TRBD2 | once | TRBJ2-7 | TRBV5-6
CASSQEGRLAGEQYF | TGTGCCAGCAGCCAAGAGGGAAGGCTAGCGGGGGAGCAGTACTTC | 15 | TRBD2 | - | TRBJ2-7 | TRBV4-2
CATSRDPRTTAGELFF | TGTGCCACCAGCAGAGATCCCCGGACTACGGCCGGGGAGCTGTTTTTT | 16 | - | - | TRBJ2-2 | TRBV15
CAARGPQGSTEAFF | TGTGCCGCCCGGGGTCCTCAGGGGTCCACTGAAGCTTTCTTT | 14 | - | - | TRBJ1-1 | TRBV6-5
CAWRDYYNEQFF | TGTGCCTGGAGGGACTACTACAATGAGCAGTTCTTC | 12 | - | - | TRBJ2-1 | TRBV30
CASSWGRDRGPLEQYF | TGTGCCAGCAGCTGGGGTCGGGACAGGGGTCCGCTCGAGCAGTACTTC | 16 | TRBD1 | - | TRBJ2-7 | TRBV5-6
CASSYGGPNYGYTF | TGTGCCAGCAGTTACGGAGGGCCTAACTATGGCTACACCTTC | 14 | - | - | TRBJ1-2 | TRBV6-5
CASSQANKGHTYEQYF | TGCGCCAGCAGCCAAGCTAATAAGGGACATACCTACGAGCAGTACTTC | 16 | - | - | TRBJ2-7 | TRBV4-3
CAATSVPYNEQFF | TGTGCCGCGACTAGCGTTCCGTACAATGAGCAGTTCTTC | 13 | TRBD2 | - | TRBJ2-1 | TRBV10-3
CASSFSGLAGELFF | TGTGCCAGCAGCTTTTCAGGGTTAGCCGGGGAGCTGTTTTTT | 14 | - | - | TRBJ2-2 | TRBV11-1
CASSLPGGYEQYF | TGTGCCAGCAGCTTGCCGGGGGGGTACGAGCAGTACTTC | 13 | TRBD2 | - | TRBJ2-7 | TRBV5-6
CASSYRGGTEAFF | TGTGCCAGCAGCTACAGGGGGGGCACTGAAGCTTTCTTT | 13 | TRBD1 | once | TRBJ1-1 | TRBV7-9
CASSEPGGSYEQYF | TGCGCCAGCAGCGAACCTGGGGGGTCCTACGAGCAGTACTTC | 14 | - | - | TRBJ2-7 | TRBV5-1
CASSSTSPGRYHPDQPQHF | TGTGCCAGCAGTTCAACCTCCCCTGGCAGATACCATCCTGATCAGCCCCAGCATTTT | 19 | - | - | TRBJ1-5 | TRBV27
CASSASWGSANEKLFF | TGTGCCAGCAGTGCCTCGTGGGGCTCGGCTAATGAAAAACTGTTTTTT | 16 | - | - | TRBJ1-4 | TRBV2
CASSPLDSISNQPQHF | TGTGCCAGCAGTCCTCTGGACAGTATTAGCAATCAGCCCCAGCATTTT | 16 | - | - | TRBJ1-5 | TRBV6-6
CASSPGQPYGYTF | TGTGCCAGCAGCCCAGGACAGCCTTATGGCTACACCTTC | 13 | - | once | TRBJ1-2 | TRBV7-6